The 2 T cell receptor beta chains reported below all come from one sample, sequenced in a study of human T cells and chemical hapten exposure. Time point meaning: pre-sensitization, week 0. Treatment in this sample: therapeutic diphenylcyclopropenone sensitization with weekly scalp DPC. Each CDR3 protein is one row after TCRdb ran MiXCR on the RACE reads. The repertoire holds about 64,000 distinct CDR3 sequences, with around 10% as singletons. The input for sequencing was whole blood, taken in connection with sensitization to the hapten diphenylcyclopropenone (DPC). Every receptor here comes from a woman aged 35 to 49 with alopecia areata. Some clones in this sample may be carry-over from other donors' samples.

At least ten counts were recorded for this clonotype. The chain combines TRBV7-2 with TRBJ2-1; tentative D call: TRBD2 (5 bases). The CDR3 length is 15 residues. The germline V and J ends were trimmed by 1 base and 1 base, with 8 bases remaining between them. Germline V gene data show CDR1 as SGHTA and CDR2 as FQGNSA. CDR3 residues: CASSLVGDSYNEQFF. DNA of the CDR3: TGTGCCAGCAGCTTAGTCGGGGATTCCTACAATGAGCAGTTCTTC.

This clonotype has more than one count but fewer than ten. V gene TRBV6-2 or TRBV6-3 combines with J gene TRBJ2-3, with a possible D match to TRBD2 (5 bases). Germline CDR1 MNHEY, CDR2 SVGEGT. With 7 bases removed from V and 0 bases from J, the gap between germline ends came to 14 bases. The CDR3 runs to 15 residues. The CDR3 here is CASKRISGSTDTQYF. In nucleotides, the CDR3 is TGTGCCAGCAAGAGGATAAGCGGTAGCACAGATACGCAGTATTTT.